Presented here are 26 T cell receptor beta chains from one specimen sequenced in a study of neurological immune-mediated disorders. TCRdb itself ran the 5' RACE reads through MiXCR, one entry per CDR3 protein. The sample yields 84,000 or so distinct CDR3 sequences, under 13% seen once. What was sequenced was PBMCs. These receptors all come from a man aged 35-49 years in good health.

The genes are TRBV5-1 and TRBJ2-1, with TRBD2 matching 8 bases. This CDR3 is built from 16 residues. Germline values: CDR1 SGHRS, CDR2 YFSETQ. V shed 3 bases, J shed 6 bases, and the junction held 11 bases outside the gene matches. CDR3 DNA: TGCGCCAGCAGCTCCTTAGCGGGAACCCCCGGCAATGAGCAGTTCTTC. This encodes CASSSLAGTPGNEQFF.

Worth noting for this clonotype: With a much larger clone just one base away, this may be a read error. V is TRBV18 and J is TRBJ2-2; D ambiguous. V was pared by 2 bases and J by 3 bases, with 19 bases between. The CDR3 consists of 18 residues. Germline loops: CDR1 KGHSH, CDR2 LQKENI. The CDR3 bases are TGTGCCAGCTCACCATTGTTGTGTGGCTACGTTGACACCGGGGAGCTGTTTTTT. It codes for CASSPLLCGYVDTGELFF.

A word on this clonotype: A read error may produce the germline difference seen at one junction end. The chain employs TRBV20-1 and TRBJ1-4; D is possibly TRBD1 (5 bases). This CDR3 region has 15 residues. Germline V lookup: CDR1 DFQATT, CDR2 SNEGSKA (reference sequence). CDR3 DNA: TGCAGTGCTGGAGAGCCAAGGGGAGCTAATGAAAAACTGTTTTTT. This gives the protein CSAGEPRGANEKLFF.

Many counts were recorded for this clonotype. The rearrangement joins TRBV5-1 to TRBJ2-7; D might be TRBD1 or TRBD2, each matching 5 bases. The CDR3 is 16 residues long. V was shortened by 0 bases and J by 0 bases, with 13 bases between the two germline ends. In germline, CDR1 is SGHRS, CDR2 YFSETQ. CDR3 sequence (DNA): TGCGCCAGCAGCTTGGTGGGGACCCCTCCCTCCTACGAGCAGTACTTC. Its protein product is CASSLVGTPPSYEQYF. Drawing the rest from reference TRBV5-1 and TRBJ2-7, the complete variable domain is KAGVTQTPRYLIKTRGQQVTLSCSPISGHRSVSWYQQTPGQGLQFLFEYFSETQRNKGNFPGRFSGRQFSNSRSEMNVSTLELGDSALYLCASSLVGTPPSYEQYFGPGTRLTVT.

In its sample, this clonotype was seen many times. The chain carries TRBV6-5 and TRBJ1-1; 8 nucleotides match TRBD1. Looked up from germline, CDR1 is MNHEY and CDR2 is SVGAGI. With 5 bases clipped from V and 3 bases from J, the junction kept 2 bases outside the gene matches. The CDR3 runs 13 residues. CDR3 sequence reads: CASSLQGDTEAFF. DNA of the CDR3: TGTGCCAGCAGTCTACAGGGGGACACTGAAGCTTTCTTT.

This clonotype was observed many times. V gene TRBV5-1 combines with J gene TRBJ2-3, with unresolved D. The CDR3 contains 17 residues. The V end lost 0 bases, the J end lost 2 bases, and 16 bases lay between the germline ends. Germline loops: CDR1 SGHRS, CDR2 YFSETQ. In DNA, the CDR3 is TGCGCCAGCAGCTTGGGAAGAAGGTCAGAGAACACAGATACGCAGTATTTT. Amino acid sequence: CASSLGRRSENTDTQYF.

This clonotype showed up many times. J is TRBJ2-7 and V is TRBV27, with D perhaps TRBD1 or TRBD2 (5 bases each). The CDR3 spans 13 residues. V dropped 4 bases and J dropped 8 bases, with 15 bases sitting between them. The V gene's germline CDR1 is MNHEY and CDR2 SMNVEV (reference sequence). This chain's CDR3 is CASSYTGRTKQYF. The CDR3 DNA sequence: TGTGCCAGCAGTTACACGGGACGGACCAAGCAGTACTTC.

Ten or more counts support this clonotype. The gene calls are TRBV29-1 and TRBJ1-5; tentative D call: TRBD1 (5 bases). The germline V gene encodes CDR1 SQVTM and CDR2 ANQGSEA. The CDR3 spans 14 residues. Trimming took off 6 bases at V and 4 bases at J, with 16 bases between the two ends. The CDR3 DNA sequence: TGCAGCGTCTCGGGCCCGGGGGAAAATCAGCCCCAGCATTTT. It yields the protein CSVSGPGENQPQHF.

The table lists this clonotype with a few counts. The chain couples TRBV12-3 or TRBV12-4 to TRBJ1-1; maybe TRBD1 (5 bases). The CDR3 consists of 15 residues. V was cut by 0 bases and J by 5 bases, with 13 bases left in between. CDR3 in amino acids: CASSLALQGRTEAFF. In DNA form, the CDR3 reads TGTGCCAGCAGTTTAGCGCTCCAGGGAAGGACTGAAGCTTTCTTT.

Of note for this clonotype: One end of the junction varies from germline; a read error may be responsible. V gene TRBV12-3 or TRBV12-4 combines with J gene TRBJ2-1; unclear D gene. The CDR3 runs 14 residues. CDR3 in amino acids: CASSLWRVDNEQFF. In DNA form, the CDR3 reads TGTGCCAGCAGTTTATGGCGAGTCGACAATGAACAGTTCTTC.

This clonotype was recorded at least ten times. The rearrangement links TRBV6-5 to TRBJ2-3, with 9 nucleotides matching TRBD1. Germline V gives CDR1 MNHEY, CDR2 SVGAGI. Trimming cost V 5 bases and J 10 bases; bases outside gene matches: 4. The CDR3 is 12 residues long. CDR3 protein: CASSPGTGSQYF. The DNA of the CDR3 is TGTGCCAGCAGTCCGGGGACAGGGTCGCAGTATTTT.

The sample holds many counts of this clonotype. The chain couples TRBV5-6 to TRBJ1-2; 10 nucleotides align to TRBD1. Germline CDR1 is SGHDT and CDR2 is YYEEEE. CDR3 length equals 16 residues. V lost 0 bases and J lost 0; bases outside the gene matches: 2. CDR3 bases: TGTGCCAGCAGCTTGGCCGGGACAGGGGCTAACTATGGCTACACCTTC. It is translated as CASSLAGTGANYGYTF.

This clonotype was observed a single time. The rearrangement uses TRBV6-1 and TRBJ2-6, with TRBD1 as a possible D gene (6 bases). V was pared by 2 bases and J by 2 bases, with 7 bases between. Germline values: CDR1 MNHNS, CDR2 SASEGT. This CDR3 contains 15 residues. CDR3 sequence reads: CASSERGTGANVLTF. The DNA for the CDR3 is TGTGCCAGCAGTGAAAGGGGGACTGGGGCCAACGTCCTGACTTTC.

This clonotype was counted at least ten times. The rearrangement links TRBV20-1 to TRBJ1-5; 7 bases agree with TRBD1. CDR1 DFQATT and CDR2 SNEGSKA come from the germline V gene (reference sequence). J was trimmed by 3 bases and V by 1 base; bases with no gene match: 3. The CDR3 consists of 14 residues. CDR3 DNA: TGCAGTGCTAGAGGAGGACAGGCCAATCAGCCCCAGCATTTT. Protein product: CSARGGQANQPQHF.

The V and J genes are TRBV9 and TRBJ2-5; 8 bases agree with TRBD1. The CDR3 is 16 residues long. With V trimmed by 4 bases and J by 3 bases, 11 bases remained unmatched. From germline, CDR1 is SGDLS and CDR2 YYNGEE. The CDR3 nucleotides are TGTGCCAGCAGCCCCCGGACAGGGACAGGCGAAGAGACCCAGTACTTC. This gives the protein CASSPRTGTGEETQYF.

This clonotype occurred a few times. The chain is built from TRBV6-2 or TRBV6-3 and TRBJ2-5; D is unresolved. Trimming took 7 bases from V and 7 from J, leaving 22 bases between them. The germline V gene encodes CDR1 MNHEY and CDR2 SVGEGT. The CDR3 loop spans 15 amino acids. The CDR3 DNA follows: TGTGCCAGCACCTACTCGGGTCGCGAGCTTGGGACCCAGTACTTC. Its protein is CASTYSGRELGTQYF.

There are many counts of this clonotype. The chain recombines TRBV5-1 with TRBJ2-1; 10 bases match TRBD2. The CDR3 consists of 13 residues. The germline CDR1 and CDR2 sequences are SGHRS and YFSETQ. V shed 4 bases and J 8 bases; nucleotides not matched to a gene: 3. CDR3 loop: CASSGLAGDEQFF. The CDR3 DNA follows: TGCGCCAGCAGCGGTCTAGCGGGAGATGAGCAGTTCTTC.

Of note for this clonotype: Possible read error: a much larger clone is one base away. The rearrangement joins TRBV7-9 to TRBJ2-7; 8 bases map to TRBD1. The V gene end was trimmed by 4 bases and the J gene end by 3 bases; junction bases not matched to a gene: 11. Germline V gene sequence: CDR1 SEHNR, CDR2 FQNEAQ (reference sequence). CDR3 length equals 16 residues. The CDR3 DNA sequence: TGTGCCAGCAGCTCTTTCTCCGTGACAGGGGTCTACGAGCAGTACTTC. It yields the protein CASSSFSVTGVYEQYF.

This clonotype was recorded at least ten times. The chain uses TRBV24-1 and TRBJ1-1; D unclear. The germline V gene has CDR1 KGHDR and CDR2 SFDVKD. CDR3 length: 8 amino acids. V was pared by 8 bases and J by 8 bases, with 2 bases between. The CDR3 DNA follows: TGTGCCACCATCGAAGCTTTCTTT. Translation: CATIEAFF.

This clonotype was seen repeatedly, ten times or more. The chain carries TRBV12-3 or TRBV12-4 and TRBJ2-7; D unclear. V was shortened by 6 bases and J by 6 bases, with 12 bases between the two germline ends. The CDR3 has 12 residues. CDR3 amino acids: CASRDGAAEQYF. CDR3 bases: TGTGCCAGCAGGGACGGTGCCGCCGAGCAGTACTTC.

This clonotype was detected only a few times. The chain joins TRBV18 to TRBJ2-1; D perhaps matches TRBD1 (6 bases). Germline lookup yields CDR1 KGHSH and CDR2 LQKENI. V was clipped by 6 bases and J by 10 bases, with 16 bases between them. This CDR3 spans 13 amino acids. The DNA of the CDR3 is TGTGCCAGCTCTCCTTACAGGGAGAGCGAGCAGTTCTTC. It codes for CASSPYRESEQFF.

Comment on this clonotype: The DNA is left out, because the CDR3 cannot be placed on it with certainty; the CDR3 is given as TCRdb lists it. The J gene is TRBJ2-2, the V gene TRBV7-7. The germline CDR1 and CDR2 sequences are SSHAT and FNYEAQ (reference sequence). The CDR3 extends over 18 residues, inclusive of both ends. The CDR3 reads CASSFYICSAQDTGELFF.

Concerning this clonotype itself: It may be a read error: a sequence one base away is much more abundant. The J gene is TRBJ1-1, the V gene TRBV9; TRBD1 matches at 7 bases. Germline CDR1 and CDR2: SGDLS and YYNGEE. This CDR3 region has 18 residues. CDR3 DNA sequence: TGTGCCAGCAGCGTCGAGTTTCCGGGACCGCAAAAGGGGGCTGAAGATTTCTTT. Translated, it gives CASSVEFPGPQKGAEDFF.

This clonotype was counted at least ten times. The chain combines TRBV7-2 with TRBJ1-2; the D is unclear. The length of the CDR3 is 15 residues. V was pared by 3 bases and J by 3 bases, with 14 bases between. The germline CDR1 and CDR2 sequences are SGHTA and FQGNSA. The CDR3 nucleotides read TGTGCCAGCAGCTTGGCGGGGTCCTACGACTATGGCTACACCTTC. Translated: CASSLAGSYDYGYTF.

This clonotype was recorded at least ten times. This chain links TRBV29-1 with TRBJ2-1; the match to TRBD1 covers 8 bases. V shed 3 bases and J 3 bases; nucleotides not matched to a gene: 1. In germline, CDR1 is SQVTM, CDR2 ANQGSEA. CDR3 size: 13 residues. CDR3 DNA: TGCAGCGTTGAGGGACAGGTCTACAATGAGCAGTTCTTC. Residues: CSVEGQVYNEQFF.

This clonotype has a single count. A junction boundary mismatches the germline segment, possibly from a read error. This rearrangement joins TRBV7-9 to TRBJ2-5; TRBD1 might be the D (5 bases). CDR1 is SEHNR, CDR2 FQNEAQ, per germline (reference sequence). The CDR3 covers 16 residues. CDR3 nucleotides: TGTACCAGCAGCTTAGATGGGTGGGGCCCTCAAGAGACCCAGTACTTC. It translates to CTSSLDGWGPQETQYF.